These T cell receptor beta chains were read from a single sample in a study of OX40 agonist ivuxolimab in advanced cancers. This table comes from immunoSEQ multiplex PCR, and its TCRdb copy is limited to in-frame clones, with some not included. The table shows some 77,000 clones, with 70% to 90% occurring only once. The sequencing here drew on CD4+ or CD8+ T cells sorted from blood, taken in a trial of the OX40 agonist ivuxolimab. The source of these receptors is an adult with an advanced solid tumor such as melanoma, head and neck, liver or kidney cancer. Both conserved end residues are part of each CDR3. The order of the fields is D gene, clone size, J gene, V gene, CDR3 protein, CDR3 DNA. A D gene is named only where the DNA matches it firmly. Some rows mark clone size as missing; the rest say once, few, many or name a class of expanded clone.

TRBD1	-	TRBJ1-5	TRBV7-8	CASSLQGAINQPQHF	TGTGCCAGCAGCTTACAGGGGGCCATCAATCAGCCCCAGCATTTT
-	-	TRBJ2-3	TRBV7-9	CASLKGLSTDTQYF	TGTGCCAGCCTGAAGGGACTTAGCACAGATACGCAGTATTTT
-	-	TRBJ1-1	TRBV9	CASSVGGTLVNTEAFF	TGTGCCAGCAGCGTAGGGGGGACACTCGTCAACACTGAAGCTTTCTTT
-	-	TRBJ2-7	TRBV5-4	CASSYYEQYF	TGTGCCAGCAGCTATTACGAGCAGTACTTC
-	-	TRBJ1-1	TRBV11-2	CASSLERTLNTEAFF	TGTGCCAGCAGCTTAGAACGGACCTTGAACACTGAAGCTTTCTTT
TRBD2	-	TRBJ2-1	TRBV7-2	CASSPSGRRNEQFF	TGTGCCAGCAGCCCTAGCGGGAGAAGGAATGAGCAGTTCTTC
TRBD2	-	TRBJ2-5	TRBV4-3	CASSQDRGGAWEQYF	TGCGCCAGCAGCCAAGATCGCGGGGGGGCATGGGAGCAGTACTTC
-	-	TRBJ2-3	TRBV10-2	CASSESLVVTDTQYF	TGCGCCAGCAGTGAGTCGCTGGTCGTCACAGATACGCAGTATTTT
TRBD2	-	TRBJ2-7	TRBV6-1	CASSEANTAGAYEQYF	TGTGCCAGCAGTGAAGCGAACACAGCGGGAGCCTACGAGCAGTACTTC
-	-	TRBJ1-1	TRBV28	CASSPGRYITEAFF	TGTGCCAGCAGTCCAGGACGGTATATCACTGAAGCTTTCTTT
-	-	TRBJ2-5	TRBV6-1	CASSEARGSQETQYF	TGTGCCAGCAGTGAAGCCCGGGGTAGCCAAGAGACCCAGTACTTC
-	once	TRBJ2-7	TRBV29-1	CSVGSERGSEQYF	TGCAGCGTTGGGTCCGAAAGAGGCTCCGAGCAGTACTTC
TRBD2	-	TRBJ2-7	TRBV11-2	CASSLSGLAVNEQYF	TGTGCCAGCAGCTTGTCGGGACTAGCAGTCAACGAGCAGTACTTC
-	-	TRBJ2-7	TRBV11-2	CASSLAPPDSSYEQYF	TGTGCCAGCAGCTTAGCGCCCCCGGACAGCTCCTACGAGCAGTACTTC
-	-	TRBJ2-1	TRBV6-4	CASSEDERPNEQFF	TGTGCCAGCAGTGAGGACGAGCGGCCCAATGAGCAGTTCTTC
-	-	TRBJ1-1	TRBV6-6	CASSYSWTDNTEAFF	TGTGCCAGCAGTTACTCGTGGACAGATAACACTGAAGCTTTCTTT
-	-	TRBJ2-7	TRBV5-1	CASSLQPGTSMPLEQYF	TGCGCCAGCAGCTTACAACCCGGGACCTCTATGCCCCTCGAGCAGTACTTC
TRBD1	-	TRBJ1-2	TRBV5-1	CASSLGTGEGYTF	TGCGCCAGCAGCTTGGGGACAGGGGAAGGCTACACCTTC
-	-	TRBJ2-2	TRBV5-1	CASSLIQGNTGELFF	TGCGCCAGCAGCTTGATACAGGGTAACACCGGGGAGCTGTTTTTT
-	-	TRBJ2-1	TRBV10-2	CASSEELPQSNEQFF	TGCGCCAGCAGTGAGGAGCTCCCCCAGTCGAATGAGCAGTTCTTC
TRBD1	-	TRBJ1-5	TRBV19	CASSRLVGQGNQPQHF	TGTGCCAGTAGTCGCTTGGTAGGACAGGGCAATCAGCCCCAGCATTTT
-	-	TRBJ2-3	TRBV18	CASSPPDSTDTQYF	TGTGCCAGCTCACCGCCAGATAGCACAGATACGCAGTATTTT
TRBD1	once	TRBJ1-1	TRBV5-1	CASSWDSQGVTEAFF	TGCGCCAGCAGCTGGGACAGTCAGGGCGTGACTGAAGCTTTCTTT
TRBD2	-	TRBJ2-5	TRBV6-1	CASSSGGTDGTQYF	TGTGCCAGCAGTTCGGGAGGGACGGACGGGACCCAGTACTTC
-	-	TRBJ1-2	TRBV7-2	CASSLGVGRGYTF	TGTGCCAGCAGCTTAGGAGTAGGTCGGGGCTACACCTTC
-	-	TRBJ1-2	TRBV4-1	CASSHLGDILEGYGYTF	TGCGCCAGCAGCCACTTAGGGGACATTCTAGAGGGCTATGGCTACACCTTC
TRBD1	few	TRBJ1-2	TRBV7-9	CASSQDRNYGYTF	TGTGCCAGCAGCCAGGACAGGAACTATGGCTACACCTTC
-	-	TRBJ1-1	TRBV19	CASSINANTEAFF	TGTGCCAGTAGTATTAACGCGAACACTGAAGCTTTCTTT
-	-	TRBJ2-1	TRBV5-1	CASSLGSRPSYNEQFF	TGCGCCAGCAGCTTGGGGAGCCGCCCATCCTACAATGAGCAGTTCTTC
TRBD2	once	TRBJ2-3	TRBV5-1	CASSLGREGDTQYF	TGCGCCAGCAGCTTAGGAAGGGAGGGAGATACGCAGTATTTT
-	-	TRBJ2-3	TRBV5-4	CASSPRTGASTDTQYF	TGTGCCAGCAGCCCGCGGACCGGTGCTAGCACAGATACGCAGTATTTT
-	-	TRBJ1-4	TRBV9	CASSASGGSGEKLFF	TGTGCCAGCAGCGCGTCTGGGGGGTCCGGTGAAAAACTGTTTTTT
-	-	TRBJ1-1	TRBV19	CASNRKGDTEAFF	TGTGCCAGTAACCGAAAAGGGGACACTGAAGCTTTCTTT
-	-	TRBJ2-4	TRBV19	CASSSPPTESKNIQYF	TGTGCCAGTAGTTCCCCCCCAACAGAGTCCAAAAACATTCAGTACTTC
-	-	TRBJ2-7	TRBV5-4	CASSLRDEQYF	TGTGCCAGCAGTCTCAGGGACGAGCAGTACTTC
TRBD2	-	TRBJ2-3	TRBV13	CASSGAGSDTQYF	TGTGCCAGCAGCGGAGCGGGGTCAGATACGCAGTATTTT
-	-	TRBJ1-1	TRBV30	CAWSVRGGRGAFF	TGTGCCTGGAGTGTACGTGGGGGGAGGGGAGCTTTCTTT
-	-	TRBJ1-4	TRBV7-2	CASSLNRHNEKLFF	TGTGCCAGCAGCTTAAACAGGCATAATGAAAAACTGTTTTTT
-	-	TRBJ1-3	TRBV6-5	CASSYAGDSGNTIYF	TGTGCCAGCAGTTACGCAGGAGACTCTGGAAACACCATATATTTT
-	once	TRBJ2-7	TRBV6-6	CASSVGGKSYEQYF	TGTGCCAGCAGTGTCGGAGGAAAGAGCTACGAGCAGTACTTC
TRBD2	few	TRBJ2-1	TRBV11-1	CASSSSTGLAVYEQFF	TGTGCCAGCAGCTCAAGCACGGGACTAGCGGTGTATGAGCAGTTCTTC
-	once	TRBJ1-1	TRBV5-8	CASSLAVIAEAFF	TGTGCCAGCAGCTTGGCTGTCATAGCTGAAGCTTTCTTT
-	-	TRBJ1-1	TRBV21-1	CASSSSREGWAEAFF	TGTGCCAGCAGCTCCTCCCGGGAAGGGTGGGCTGAAGCTTTCTTT
TRBD1	-	TRBJ2-7	TRBV5-1	CASSIPGQGSYEQYF	TGCGCCAGCAGCATCCCGGGACAGGGCTCCTACGAGCAGTACTTC
TRBD1	-	TRBJ1-6	TRBV7-2	CASSLVQGALSSPLHF	TGTGCCAGCAGCTTAGTACAGGGGGCCTTGAGCTCACCCCTCCACTTT
-	-	TRBJ2-1	TRBV2	CASSATGTINEQFF	TGTGCCAGCAGTGCGACCGGGACAATCAATGAGCAGTTCTTC
TRBD1	-	TRBJ2-7	TRBV2	CASSPDRGHEQYF	TGTGCCAGCAGTCCCGACAGGGGCCACGAGCAGTACTTC
TRBD2	-	TRBJ2-7	TRBV10-1	CASSPGLAGLLHEQYF	TGCGCCAGCAGTCCCGGACTAGCGGGACTTCTCCACGAGCAGTACTTC
TRBD2	-	TRBJ2-7	TRBV12-5	CASGLGLAASSYEQYF	TGTGCTAGTGGTTTGGGACTAGCGGCAAGCTCCTACGAGCAGTACTTC